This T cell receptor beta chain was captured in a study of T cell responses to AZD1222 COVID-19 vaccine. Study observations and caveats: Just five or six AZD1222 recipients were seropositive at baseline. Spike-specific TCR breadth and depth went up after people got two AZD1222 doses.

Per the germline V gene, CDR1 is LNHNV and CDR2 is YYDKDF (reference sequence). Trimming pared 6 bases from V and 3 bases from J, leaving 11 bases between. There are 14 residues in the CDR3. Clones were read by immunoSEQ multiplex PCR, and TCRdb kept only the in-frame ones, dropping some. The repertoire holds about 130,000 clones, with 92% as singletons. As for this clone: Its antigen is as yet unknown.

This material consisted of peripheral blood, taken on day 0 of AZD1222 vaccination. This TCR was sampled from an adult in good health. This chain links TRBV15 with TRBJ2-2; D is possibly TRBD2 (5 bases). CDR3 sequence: CATRFSEYTGELFF. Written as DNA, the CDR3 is TGTGCCACCAGATTTAGCGAGTACACCGGGGAGCTGTTTTTT.